This entry lists 9 T cell receptor beta chains sequenced from one sample in a study of blood T cell repertoires in COVID-19. Using immunoSEQ multiplex PCR, the repertoire was profiled, and TCRdb retains in-frame clones only, with some absent. This sample yields 310,000 or so clones, of which around 90% are seen a single time; about 6.8% belongs to the top ten. The sample comprised peripheral blood. These receptors came from a man aged 18-30 years who had recovered from COVID-19.

This chain links TRBV5-1 with TRBJ2-5; 7 nucleotides agree with TRBD1. CDR1 and CDR2 (germline): SGHRS, YFSETQ. The CDR3 covers 12 residues. The V gene end was trimmed by 5 bases and the J gene end by 4 bases; junction bases not matched to a gene: 2. As DNA, the CDR3 is TGCGCCAGCAGTAGGGACAGAGAGACCCAGTACTTC. Translating gives CASSRDRETQYF.

This chain connects TRBV7-6 to TRBJ1-5; 10 nucleotides agree with TRBD1. CDR3 size: 16 residues. CDR1 is SGHVS, CDR2 FNYEAQ, per germline. J gave up 4 bases and V 3 bases, and 6 bases lay outside the gene matches. CDR3 protein: CASSLVRQGANQPQHF. CDR3 bases: TGTGCCAGCAGCTTGGTTCGACAGGGGGCAAATCAGCCCCAGCATTTT.

The chain carries TRBV29-1 and TRBJ2-1, with TRBD2 matching over 9 bases. CDR1 and CDR2 from the germline V gene are SQVTM and ANQGSEA. Trimming took 7 bases from V and 2 from J; bases not matched to a gene: 3. The CDR3 runs to 13 residues. CDR3 sequence (DNA): TGCAGCGGGGAGCGGGGGGCCTACAATGAGCAGTTCTTC. Its translation is CSGERGAYNEQFF.

The CDR3 DNA sequence: TGCGCCAGCAGTCCCGGGACTTTATTCTACAATGAGCAGTTCTTC. It yields the protein CASSPGTLFYNEQFF. The chain has TRBV10-1 and TRBJ2-1; D is possibly TRBD2 (6 bases). Germline V gene sequence: CDR1 WNHNN, CDR2 SYGVQD (reference sequence). With 5 bases removed from V and 3 bases from J, the gap between germline ends came to 14 bases. CDR3 length: 15 residues.

This sequence joins TRBV4-3 and TRBJ1-2, with TRBD1 identical over 7 bases. Germline V lookup: CDR1 LGHNA, CDR2 YSLEER. The CDR3 covers 16 residues. Trimming removed 0 bases from V and 4 bases from J; junction bases left unmatched: 8. The chain's CDR3 is CASSQDMGQPIYGYTF. The CDR3 DNA reads TGCGCCAGCAGCCAAGATATGGGACAGCCCATCTATGGCTACACCTTC.

This chain joins TRBV27 and TRBJ2-1; 12 positions match TRBD1. CDR1 and CDR2 from the germline V gene are MNHEY and SMNVEV (reference sequence). This CDR3 has 16 amino acids. With V trimmed by 2 bases and J by 7 bases, 6 bases remained unmatched. DNA of the CDR3: TGTGCCAGCAGTTTAGGGACAGGGGGCTACAGTAATGAGCAGTTCTTC. This gives the protein CASSLGTGGYSNEQFF.

This chain links TRBV6-5 with TRBJ1-2; the match to TRBD1 covers 7 bases. Trimming removed 4 bases from V and 2 bases from J; junction bases left unmatched: 7. Germline V lookup: CDR1 MNHEY, CDR2 SVGAGI. The CDR3 is 15 amino acids. The chain's CDR3 is CASSSRQGSNYGYTF. The CDR3 nucleotides are TGTGCCAGCAGTTCCCGACAGGGAAGCAACTATGGCTACACCTTC.

The chain recombines TRBV10-3 with TRBJ2-1; TRBD2 might be the D (6 bases). Trimming took off 0 bases at V and 8 bases at J, with 17 bases between the two ends. Looked up from germline, CDR1 is ENHRY and CDR2 is SYGVKD. This CDR3 spans 16 amino acids. Here the CDR3 DNA reads TGTGCCATCAGTGAGTCGCCGGGACTCGAGAACTATGAGCAGTTCTTC. It is translated as CAISESPGLENYEQFF.

The V and J genes are TRBV7-6 and TRBJ1-5; D is undetermined. V was pared by 1 base and J by 3 bases, with 10 bases between. The CDR3 has 15 amino acids. Germline assignment: CDR1 SGHVS and CDR2 FNYEAQ. CDR3 loop: CASSLGASNNQPQHF. CDR3 in DNA: TGTGCCAGCAGCTTAGGGGCAAGTAACAATCAGCCCCAGCATTTT. Based on the CDR3 plus reference TRBV7-6 and TRBJ1-5, the full variable domain is GAGVSQSPRYKVTKRGQDVALRCDPISGHVSLYWYRQALGQGPEFLTYFNYEAQQDKSGLPNDRFSAERPEGSISTLTIQRTEQRDSAMYRCASSLGASNNQPQHFGDGTRLSIL.